Listed below are T cell receptor beta chains from one sample, sequenced in a study. TCRdb redid the calling of the RT-PCR reads with MiXCR, one entry per CDR3 protein. The sample holds hundreds of thousands of distinct CDR3 sequences, approximately 15% seen once. Material for sequencing was memory CD4+ T cells from blood. The receptors were gathered from a female donor in good health, serving as a healthy control. The CDR3 runs from the conserved cysteine through the conserved F or W. The order of the fields is J gene, V gene, clone size, D gene, CDR3 protein, CDR3 DNA. A D gene is named only where the DNA matches it firmly. Not all rows give a size; the values are once, few, many and, for expanded clones, a class.

>TRBJ2-3|TRBV5-1|NA|NA
CASSLNRQPGSRSASTDTQYF
TGCGCCAGCAGCTTGAACCGGCAGCCTGGCAGCAGATCTGCTAGCACAGATACGCAGTATTTT
>TRBJ1-6|TRBV20-1|many|NA
CSARAGIRDSPLHF
TGCAGTGCCCGCGCCGGGATCCGGGATTCACCCCTCCACTTT
>TRBJ2-7|TRBV24-1|NA|TRBD1
CATSRTGPYEQYF
TGTGCCACCAGCCGGACAGGGCCTTACGAGCAGTACTTC
>TRBJ2-1|TRBV7-2|NA|TRBD2
CASSRPLTGTSGYNEQFF
TGTGCCAGCAGTCGCCCCCTAACCGGGACTAGCGGTTACAATGAGCAGTTCTTC
>TRBJ1-4|TRBV28|NA|TRBD1
CASSHQTGALKGEKLFF
TGTGCCAGCAGTCACCAAACAGGGGCCCTGAAAGGGGAAAAACTGTTTTTT
>TRBJ1-5|TRBV12-3/TRBV12-4|few|TRBD1
CASSTGQGEDQPQHF
TGTGCCAGCAGTACCGGACAGGGCGAGGATCAGCCCCAGCATTTT
>TRBJ2-6|TRBV6-5|many|NA
CASSYSVGANVLTF
TGTGCCAGCAGTTACTCGGTGGGTGCCAACGTCCTGACTTTC
>TRBJ1-3|TRBV6-5|NA|NA
CASSYLSGSGNTIYF
TGTGCCAGCAGTTACCTGAGCGGTTCTGGAAACACCATATATTTT
>TRBJ2-7|TRBV27|NA|NA
CASSPDWEATYEQYF
TGTGCCAGCAGTCCCGACTGGGAAGCAACCTACGAGCAGTACTTC
>TRBJ2-1|TRBV6-1|NA|TRBD2
CASEPGLATHEQFF
TGTGCCAGCGAACCGGGACTAGCGACCCATGAGCAGTTCTTC
>TRBJ2-5|TRBV6-6|many|NA
CASSYGDRGQETQYF
TGTGCCAGCAGTTACGGGGACCGAGGACAAGAGACCCAGTACTTC
>TRBJ1-2|TRBV27|NA|NA
CASSLGAPTSFGYTF
TGTGCCAGCAGTTTAGGGGCACCGACCTCGTTTGGCTACACCTTC
>TRBJ1-1|TRBV11-2|NA|NA
CASSRLFGGVAEAFF
TGTGCCAGCAGCCGCTTATTCGGGGGCGTCGCTGAAGCTTTCTTT
>TRBJ1-4|TRBV5-4|few|TRBD1
CASSSGQEKLFF
TGTGCCAGCAGCTCGGGACAGGAAAAACTGTTTTTT
>TRBJ2-2|TRBV6-2/TRBV6-3|few|NA
CASSPNGLNTGELFF
TGTGCCAGCAGTCCCAATGGACTTAACACCGGGGAGCTGTTTTTT
>TRBJ2-7|TRBV6-6|few|NA
CASSPRDREQYF
TGTGCCAGCAGCCCAAGGGATCGGGAGCAGTACTTC
>TRBJ1-1|TRBV16|NA|NA
CASSLREVGTEAFF
TGTGCCAGCAGCCTCCGGGAGGTCGGCACTGAAGCTTTCTTT
>TRBJ2-3|TRBV30|NA|TRBD2
CAARGTSGTDTQYF
TGTGCCGCGAGGGGGACTAGCGGCACAGATACGCAGTATTTT
>TRBJ2-3|TRBV7-9|many|NA
CASSLVGSGTDTQYF
TGTGCCAGCAGCTTAGTAGGTAGCGGCACAGATACGCAGTATTTT
>TRBJ1-4|TRBV5-1|NA|NA
CASSSPGAEKLFF
TGCGCCAGCAGCTCCCCTGGGGCCGAAAAACTGTTTTTT
>TRBJ1-1|TRBV20-1|NA|NA
CSARHSNTEAFF
TGCAGTGCTAGACATTCAAACACTGAAGCTTTCTTT
>TRBJ2-5|TRBV11-2|once|TRBD1
CASSRRLRSTGEETQYF
TGTGCCAGCAGCCGGCGACTCCGGTCGACAGGGGAAGAGACCCAGTACTTC
>TRBJ1-1|TRBV7-8|few|TRBD1
CASINSPGQGGAEAFF
TGTGCCAGCATCAATAGCCCCGGACAGGGAGGGGCTGAAGCTTTCTTT